One sample yielded the 24 T cell receptor beta chains listed below, sequenced in a study of T-cell reconstitution after alpha-beta-depleted transplantation in children. Unique molecular identifiers tagged the TCRbeta library. TCRdb independently ran MiXCR on the PCR reads; one entry per CDR3 protein. The data show 500,000 to 650,000 distinct CDR3 sequences, over 10% seen once. This specimen was PBMCs, mostly from graft donor cells, taken 180 days after TCRalphabeta/CD19-depleted stem cell transplant. The receptors stem from a female patient between 2 and 15 years old who had a stem cell transplant for aplastic anemia, so the T cells may come from the graft donor.

V usage is TRBV25-1 and J usage is TRBJ2-1, with TRBD1 matching 8 bases. The CDR3 has 13 amino acids. Trimming at V came to 4 bases and at J to 7 bases, leaving 3 bases not matched to a gene. Germline V gene data show CDR1 as MGHDK and CDR2 as SYGVNS. DNA of the CDR3: TGTGCCAGCAGTGGGCAGGGGGCGAATGAGCAGTTCTTC. It is translated as CASSGQGANEQFF.

V is TRBV3-1 and J is TRBJ2-1; D not certain. Deletions cut 6 bases from V and 13 bases from J, with 19 bases between. Germline V gene data show CDR1 as LGHDT and CDR2 as YNNKEL (reference sequence). The CDR3 runs 13 residues. CDR3 sequence reads: CASSYAPPDEQFF. CDR3 nucleotides: TGTGCCAGCAGTTACGCCCCCCCGGACGAACAGTTCTTC.

This rearrangement joins TRBV29-1 to TRBJ2-5; 7 positions match TRBD1. In germline, CDR1 is SQVTM, CDR2 ANQGSEA. With V trimmed by 7 bases and J by 3 bases, 5 bases remained unmatched. This CDR3 region has 12 residues. The CDR3: CSARDRKETQYF. The CDR3 region has the DNA TGCAGCGCTAGGGACAGAAAAGAGACCCAGTACTTC.

CDR3 DNA: TGTGCCAGCAGTTACTCGACCCTAGCGGGGTACACCGGGGAGCTGTTTTTT. It translates to CASSYSTLAGYTGELFF. The chain links TRBV6-2 or TRBV6-3 to TRBJ2-2, with 9 bases matching TRBD2. CDR3 length: 17 residues. Germline V gene sequence: CDR1 MNHEY, CDR2 SVGEGT. The V segment lost 0 bases and the J segment 3 bases; nucleotides outside the gene matches: 5.

The V gene is TRBV20-1, the J gene TRBJ1-5; 8 positions agree with TRBD1. With 0 bases clipped from V and 1 base from J, the junction kept 11 bases outside the gene matches. The CDR3 contains 18 residues. Germline values: CDR1 DFQATT, CDR2 SNEGSKA (reference sequence). The chain's CDR3 is CSARDRATGVWSNQPQHF. The DNA for the CDR3 is TGCAGTGCTAGAGATAGGGCGACAGGGGTGTGGAGCAATCAGCCCCAGCATTTT.

This clonotype came up a few times. The chain joins TRBV6-1 to TRBJ2-7; maybe TRBD2 (6 bases). The CDR3 runs 15 residues. Trimming stripped 6 bases from V and 2 bases from J, with 17 bases between. Germline V lookup: CDR1 MNHNS, CDR2 SASEGT. For the CDR3, the DNA is TGTGCCAGCAGCCCTCGGAGGGAGTTAACCTACGAGCAGTACGTC. Its protein is CASSPRRELTYEQYV.

The chain has TRBV19 and TRBJ2-5; 7 bases agree with TRBD1. The V and J ends lost 6 bases and 0 bases, in that order; junction bases with no gene match: 1. The CDR3 runs 13 residues. CDR1 LNHDA and CDR2 SQIVND come from the germline V gene (reference sequence). The CDR3 region has the DNA TGTGCCAGTAGCACAGGGGACCAAGAGACCCAGTACTTC. Translated, it gives CASSTGDQETQYF.

Many counts were recorded for this clonotype. The rearrangement links TRBV12-3 or TRBV12-4 to TRBJ1-5; TRBD1 aligns across 9 bases. The V and J ends lost 10 bases and 5 bases, in that order; junction bases with no gene match: 3. This CDR3 comprises 12 residues. The CDR3 nucleotides are TGTGCCACTAGGGACAGGGATCAGCCCCAGCATTTT. Translated: CATRDRDQPQHF.

This clonotype has ten or more counts. The rearrangement links TRBV7-9 to TRBJ2-5; D uncertain. Per germline, CDR1 SEHNR and CDR2 FQNEAQ (reference sequence). Trimming left V 5 bases short and J 1 base short, with 20 bases between. The CDR3 runs to 17 residues. In DNA form, the CDR3 reads TGTGCCAGCAGCCAAATAATACTACAGTACTCCCAAGAGACCCAGTACTTC. Its translation: CASSQIILQYSQETQYF.

This clonotype was seen repeatedly, ten times or more. V is TRBV29-1 and J is TRBJ1-5, with TRBD1 matching 7 bases. The germline V gene has CDR1 SQVTM and CDR2 ANQGSEA. V lost 4 bases and J lost 0; bases outside the gene matches: 9. The CDR3 totals 16 residues. CDR3 residues: CSVAGGQFDSNQPQHF. The CDR3 coding sequence is TGCAGCGTTGCGGGGGGACAGTTCGATAGCAATCAGCCCCAGCATTTT. The variable domain in full, with the rest retrieved from reference TRBV29-1 and TRBJ1-5, is SAVISQKPSRDICQRGTSLTIQCQVDSQVTMMFWYRQQPGQSLTLIATANQGSEATYESGFVIDKFPISRPNLTFSTLTVSNMSPEDSSIYLCSVAGGQFDSNQPQHFGDGTRLSIL.

The chain joins TRBV18 to TRBJ2-7; the D gene is possibly TRBD2 (5 bases). Germline V gene lookup returns CDR1 KGHSH and CDR2 LQKENI. Between the trimmed V and J ends, which lost 0 bases and 2 bases, there was a span of 17 bases. This CDR3 contains 17 residues. The CDR3 loop reads CASSPPGSLVRPYEQYF. Here the CDR3 DNA reads TGTGCCAGCTCACCACCGGGGAGTCTGGTTAGGCCCTACGAGCAGTACTTC.

This clonotype was detected a few times. The chain is built from TRBV15 and TRBJ2-3; the match to TRBD2 covers 11 bases. There are 15 residues in the CDR3. V dropped 2 bases and J dropped 3; count of bases not matched to a gene: 1. Germline V gene sequence: CDR1 LNHNV, CDR2 YYDKDF (reference sequence). The CDR3 loop reads CATSRLAGGTDTQYF. In DNA, the CDR3 is TGTGCCACCAGCAGACTAGCGGGAGGTACAGATACGCAGTATTTT.

This clonotype was observed a few times. The chain has TRBV5-1 and TRBJ2-2; tentatively, D is TRBD1 (5 bases). CDR3 length equals 15 residues. Germline-derived CDR1 and CDR2 are SGHRS and YFSETQ. Between the trimmed V and J ends, which lost 0 bases and 0 bases, there was a span of 6 bases. The CDR3 is CASSLVRANTGELFF. The DNA for the CDR3 is TGCGCCAGCAGCTTGGTCAGGGCGAACACCGGGGAGCTGTTTTTT.

The J gene is TRBJ2-3, the V gene TRBV28, with TRBD1 matching over 8 bases. V trimming: 6 bases; J trimming: 6 bases; junction bases outside the gene matches: 5. The CDR3 spans 13 residues. CDR1 is MDHEN and CDR2 is SYDVKM in the germline V gene. Written as DNA, the CDR3 is TGTGCCAGCAGGCAGGGGGCTTTGGATACGCAGTATTTT. Protein sequence: CASRQGALDTQYF.

V is TRBV28 and J is TRBJ2-3; 7 nucleotides agree with TRBD1. Germline CDR1 is MDHEN and CDR2 is SYDVKM. The CDR3 is made up of 14 amino acids. The ends lost 4 bases at V and 5 bases at J; junction bases unmatched: 6. Here the CDR3 DNA reads TGTGCCAGCAGTTCCAGGGGGTCAGTAGATACGCAGTATTTT. It yields the protein CASSSRGSVDTQYF.

This clonotype occurred many times. The CDR3 nucleotides are TGTGCCAGCAGCTCCTTTCCATTTCAGGGGCAATACAATGAGCAGTTCTTC. This encodes CASSSFPFQGQYNEQFF. The rearrangement uses TRBV7-8 and TRBJ2-1; maybe TRBD1 (6 bases). There are 17 residues in the CDR3. Germline V lookup: CDR1 SGHVS, CDR2 FQNEAQ. Trimming took 4 bases from V and 4 from J, leaving 20 bases between them.

Concerning this clonotype itself: One junction end does not reproduce the germline sequence, and a read error may be involved. The chain carries TRBV5-1 and TRBJ1-1, with no clear D. This CDR3 is 15 amino acids long. Germline CDR1 is SGHRS and CDR2 is YFSETQ. DNA of the CDR3: TGCGCCAGCATCTTGGGGTCAGCCTTGAACACTGAAGCTTTCTTT. Translation: CASILGSALNTEAFF. The full variable domain, rest sourced from reference TRBV5-1 and TRBJ1-1, is KAGVTQTPRYLIKTRGQQVTLSCSPISGHRSVSWYQQTPGQGLQFLFEYFSETQRNKGNFPGRFSGRQFSNSRSEMNVSTLELGDSALYLCASILGSALNTEAFFGQGTRLTVV.

The gene calls are TRBV24-1 and TRBJ1-1, with 12 bases aligning to TRBD1. The CDR3 length is 17 residues. The germline V gene encodes CDR1 KGHDR and CDR2 SFDVKD. V shed 5 bases, J shed 4 bases, and the junction held 10 bases outside the gene matches. CDR3 DNA: TGTGCCACCAGTGGTCCCGGGACAGGGGGCTATGGCACTGAAGCTTTCTTT. Encoded protein: CATSGPGTGGYGTEAFF.

This clonotype was observed many times. This chain uses TRBV5-1 with TRBJ1-2; D unresolved. Per the germline V gene, CDR1 is SGHRS and CDR2 is YFSETQ. The CDR3 length is 14 residues. V lost 1 base and J lost 0, with 7 bases in between. Here the CDR3 DNA reads TGCGCCAGCAGCTTGACGAATCCTAACTATGGCTACACCTTC. Its translation is CASSLTNPNYGYTF.

In its sample, this clonotype was seen a few times. The chain couples TRBV5-1 to TRBJ2-5, with 8 bases that match TRBD1. With V trimmed by 4 bases and J by 6 bases, 8 bases remained unmatched. The CDR3 covers 14 residues. From germline, CDR1 is SGHRS and CDR2 YFSETQ. This chain's CDR3 is CASSVGRGLKTQYF. In DNA, the CDR3 is TGCGCCAGCAGCGTCGGCAGGGGGCTGAAGACCCAGTACTTC.

J is TRBJ2-2 and V is TRBV20-1; perhaps TRBD2 as D (7 bases). The CDR3 covers 17 residues. From germline, CDR1 is DFQATT and CDR2 SNEGSKA (reference sequence). Trimming took off 1 base at V and 0 bases at J, with 15 bases between the two ends. The CDR3 DNA sequence: TGCAGTGCTAGAGTGTACGGGGGGCCTTCGAACACCGGGGAGCTGTTTTTT. As protein: CSARVYGGPSNTGELFF.

This clonotype was observed a handful of times. The V call is TRBV7-2, the J call TRBJ2-1; 8 bases align to TRBD2. This CDR3 spans 15 amino acids. CDR1 and CDR2 (germline): SGHTA, FQGNSA. Trimming cost V 6 bases and J 7 bases; bases outside gene matches: 11. The CDR3 protein is CASSPTGTRGNEQFF. The CDR3 DNA reads TGTGCCAGCAGTCCAACCGGGACTAGGGGGAATGAGCAGTTCTTC. Filled out from reference TRBV7-2 and TRBJ2-1, the complete variable domain reads GAGVSQSPSNKVTEKGKDVELRCDPISGHTALYWYRQSLGQGLEFLIYFQGNSAPDKSGLPSDRFSAERTGGSVSTLTIQRTQQEDSAVYLCASSPTGTRGNEQFFGPGTRLTVL.

A few counts support this clonotype. V and J are TRBV7-8 and TRBJ2-3; the match to TRBD2 covers 7 bases. The germline CDR1 and CDR2 sequences are SGHVS and FQNEAQ. The J segment lost 0 bases and the V segment lost 8 bases, leaving 5 bases of the junction unmatched. The CDR3 runs 14 residues. The CDR3 reads CASYGRNSTDTQYF. Written as DNA, the CDR3 is TGTGCCAGCTACGGGAGGAATAGCACAGATACGCAGTATTTT.

This clonotype has just a few counts. The V gene is TRBV28, the J gene TRBJ2-7, with 9 bases fitting TRBD1. This CDR3 region has 16 residues. Germline V gene data show CDR1 as MDHEN and CDR2 as SYDVKM. Trimming cost V 3 bases and J 4 bases; bases outside gene matches: 10. Written as DNA, the CDR3 is TGTGCCAGCAGTTTGCCCGGGACAGGGAGGGGGTACGAGCAGTACTTC. It yields the protein CASSLPGTGRGYEQYF.